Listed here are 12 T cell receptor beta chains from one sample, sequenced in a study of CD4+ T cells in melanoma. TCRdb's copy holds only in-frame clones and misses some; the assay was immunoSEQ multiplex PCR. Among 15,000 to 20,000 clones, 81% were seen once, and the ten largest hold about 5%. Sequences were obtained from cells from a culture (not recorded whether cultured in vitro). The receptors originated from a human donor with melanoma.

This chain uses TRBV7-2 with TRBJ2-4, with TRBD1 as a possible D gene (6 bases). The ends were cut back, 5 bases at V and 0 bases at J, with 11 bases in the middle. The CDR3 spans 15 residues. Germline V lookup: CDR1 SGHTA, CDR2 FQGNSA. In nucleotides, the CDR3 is TGTGCCAGCAGCGCCTCAGGGGTAGCCAAAAACATTCAGTACTTC. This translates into CASSASGVAKNIQYF.

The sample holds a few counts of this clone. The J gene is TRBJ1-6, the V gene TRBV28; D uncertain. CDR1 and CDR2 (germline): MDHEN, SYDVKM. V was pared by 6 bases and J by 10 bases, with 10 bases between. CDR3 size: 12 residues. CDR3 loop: CASRGSGSPLHF. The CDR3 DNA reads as TGTGCCAGCAGGGGGTCGGGCTCACCCCTCCACTTT.

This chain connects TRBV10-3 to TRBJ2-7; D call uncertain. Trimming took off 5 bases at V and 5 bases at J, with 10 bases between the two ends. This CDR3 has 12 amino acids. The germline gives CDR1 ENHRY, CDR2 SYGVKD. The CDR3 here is CAISQSLHEQYF. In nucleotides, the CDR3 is TGTGCCATCAGTCAATCCCTGCACGAGCAGTACTTC.

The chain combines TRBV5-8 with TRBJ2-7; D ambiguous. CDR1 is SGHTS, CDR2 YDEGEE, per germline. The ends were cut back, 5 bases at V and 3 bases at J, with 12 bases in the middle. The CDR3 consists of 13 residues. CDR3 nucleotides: TGTGCCAGCAGGACCGTCGCAGGCTACGAGCAGTACTTC. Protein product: CASRTVAGYEQYF.

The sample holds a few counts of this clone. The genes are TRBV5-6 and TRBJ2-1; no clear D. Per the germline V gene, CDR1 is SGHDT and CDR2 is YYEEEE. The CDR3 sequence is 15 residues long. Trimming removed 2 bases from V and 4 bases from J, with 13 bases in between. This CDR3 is CASSFEQKDYNEQFF. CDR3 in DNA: TGTGCCAGCAGCTTTGAACAGAAAGATTACAATGAGCAGTTCTTC. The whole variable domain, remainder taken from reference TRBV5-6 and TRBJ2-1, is DAGVTQSPTHLIKTRGQQVTLRCSPKSGHDTVSWYQQALGQGPQFIFQYYEEEERQRGNFPDRFSGHQFPNYSSELNVNALLLGDSALYLCASSFEQKDYNEQFFGPGTRLTVL.

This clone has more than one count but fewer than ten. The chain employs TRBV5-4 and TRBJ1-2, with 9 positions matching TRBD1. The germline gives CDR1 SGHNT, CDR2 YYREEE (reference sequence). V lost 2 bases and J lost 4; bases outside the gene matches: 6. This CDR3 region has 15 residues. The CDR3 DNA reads TGTGCCAGCAGCTTAAGTACAGGGGGCTCCTATGGCTACACCTTC. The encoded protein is CASSLSTGGSYGYTF.

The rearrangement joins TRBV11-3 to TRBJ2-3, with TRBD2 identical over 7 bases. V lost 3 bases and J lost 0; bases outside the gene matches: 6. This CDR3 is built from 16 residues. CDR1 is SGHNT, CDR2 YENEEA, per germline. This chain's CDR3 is CASSFQSGASTDTQYF. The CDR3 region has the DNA TGTGCCAGCAGCTTTCAAAGCGGGGCAAGCACAGATACGCAGTATTTT.

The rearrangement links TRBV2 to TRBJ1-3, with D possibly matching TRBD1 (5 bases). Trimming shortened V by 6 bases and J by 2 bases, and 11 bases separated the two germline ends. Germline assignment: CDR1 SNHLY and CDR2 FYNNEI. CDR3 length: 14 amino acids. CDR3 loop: CASSLRGAGNTIYF. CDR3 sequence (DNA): TGTGCCAGCAGCCTCCGGGGGGCTGGAAACACCATATATTTT.

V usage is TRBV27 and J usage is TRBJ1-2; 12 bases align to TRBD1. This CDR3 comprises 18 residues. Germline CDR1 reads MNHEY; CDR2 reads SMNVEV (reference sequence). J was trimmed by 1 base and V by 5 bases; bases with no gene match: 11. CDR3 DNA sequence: TGTGCCAGCAGTATGCTATCCGGGACAGGGGGCCTTAACTATGGCTACACCTTC. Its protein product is CASSMLSGTGGLNYGYTF.

The chain's CDR3 is CASSRNTEAFF. DNA for the CDR3: TGTGCCAGCAGCCGAAACACTGAAGCTTTCTTT. This chain links TRBV6-6 with TRBJ1-1; D is unresolved. Per the germline V gene, CDR1 is MNHNY and CDR2 is SVGAGI (reference sequence). CDR3 length equals 11 residues. Trimming took off 6 bases at V and 2 bases at J, with 4 bases between the two ends.

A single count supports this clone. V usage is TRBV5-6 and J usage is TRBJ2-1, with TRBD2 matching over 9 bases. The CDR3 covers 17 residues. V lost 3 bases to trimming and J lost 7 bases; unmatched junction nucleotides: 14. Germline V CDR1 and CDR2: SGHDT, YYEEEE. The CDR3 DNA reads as TGTGCCAGCAGCTCCACGTGGCGGGGGGGCCATGGAAATGAGCAGTTCTTC. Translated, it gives CASSSTWRGGHGNEQFF.

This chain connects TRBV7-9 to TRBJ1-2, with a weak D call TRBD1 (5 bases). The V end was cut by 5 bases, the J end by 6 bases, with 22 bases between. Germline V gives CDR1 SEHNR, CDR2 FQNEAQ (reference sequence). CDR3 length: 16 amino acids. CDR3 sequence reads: CASSRAGDGGFDGYTF. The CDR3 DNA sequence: TGTGCCAGCAGCCGAGCCGGGGACGGGGGGTTCGATGGCTACACCTTC.